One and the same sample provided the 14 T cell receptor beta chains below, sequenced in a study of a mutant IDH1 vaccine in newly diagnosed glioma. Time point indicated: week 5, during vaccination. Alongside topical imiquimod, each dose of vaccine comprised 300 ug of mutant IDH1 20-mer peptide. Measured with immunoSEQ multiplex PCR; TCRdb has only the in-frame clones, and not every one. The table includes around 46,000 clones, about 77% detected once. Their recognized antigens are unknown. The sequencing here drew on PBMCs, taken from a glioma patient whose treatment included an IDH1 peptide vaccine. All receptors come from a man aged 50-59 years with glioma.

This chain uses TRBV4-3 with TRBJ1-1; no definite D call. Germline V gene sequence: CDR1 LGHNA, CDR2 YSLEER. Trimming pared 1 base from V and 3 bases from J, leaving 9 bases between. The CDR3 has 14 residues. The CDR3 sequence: CASSQGLVDTEAFF. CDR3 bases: TGCGCCAGCAGCCAAGGATTGGTGGACACTGAAGCTTTCTTT.

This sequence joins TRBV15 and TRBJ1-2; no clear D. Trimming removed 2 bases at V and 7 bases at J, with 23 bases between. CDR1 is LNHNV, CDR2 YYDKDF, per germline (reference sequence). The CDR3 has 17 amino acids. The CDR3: CATSRSKQPLPMVGYTF. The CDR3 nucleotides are TGTGCCACCAGCAGATCTAAACAGCCCTTGCCTATGGTTGGCTACACCTTC.

CDR3 sequence reads: CASTGDGRGEAFF. The CDR3 DNA reads as TGTGCCAGCACGGGGGATGGGCGGGGTGAAGCTTTCTTT. V usage is TRBV11-2 and J usage is TRBJ1-1; a possible D gene is TRBD1 (5 bases). V was trimmed by 7 bases and J by 7 bases, leaving 16 bases between them. The CDR3 loop spans 13 amino acids. Germline V lookup: CDR1 SGHAT, CDR2 FQNNGV.

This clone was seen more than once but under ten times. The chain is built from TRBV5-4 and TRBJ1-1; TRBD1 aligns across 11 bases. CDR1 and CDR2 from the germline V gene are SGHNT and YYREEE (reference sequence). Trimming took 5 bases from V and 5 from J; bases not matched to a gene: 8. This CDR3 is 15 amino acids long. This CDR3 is CASSPGQGAWTEAFF. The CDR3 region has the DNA TGTGCCAGCAGTCCCGGACAGGGGGCTTGGACTGAAGCTTTCTTT.

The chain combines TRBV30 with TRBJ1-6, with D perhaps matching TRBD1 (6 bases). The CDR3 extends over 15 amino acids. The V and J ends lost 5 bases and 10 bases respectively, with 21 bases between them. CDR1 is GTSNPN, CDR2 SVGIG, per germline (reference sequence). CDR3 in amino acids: CAWVADPQGRSPLHF. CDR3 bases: TGTGCCTGGGTTGCGGACCCACAGGGAAGGTCACCCCTCCACTTT.

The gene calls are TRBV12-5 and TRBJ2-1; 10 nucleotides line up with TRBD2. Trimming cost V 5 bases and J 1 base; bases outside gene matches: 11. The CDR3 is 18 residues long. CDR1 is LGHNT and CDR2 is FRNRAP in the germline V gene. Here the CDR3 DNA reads TGTGCTAGTGGTCTAACCTTCAGCGGGGGGGCATCCTACAATGAGCAGTTCTTC. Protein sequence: CASGLTFSGGASYNEQFF. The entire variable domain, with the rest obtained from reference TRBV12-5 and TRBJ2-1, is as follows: DARVTQTPRHKVTEMGQEVTMRCQPILGHNTVFWYRQTMMQGLELLAYFRNRAPLDDSGMPKDRFSAEMPDATLATLKIQPSEPRDSAVYFCASGLTFSGGASYNEQFFGPGTRLTVL.

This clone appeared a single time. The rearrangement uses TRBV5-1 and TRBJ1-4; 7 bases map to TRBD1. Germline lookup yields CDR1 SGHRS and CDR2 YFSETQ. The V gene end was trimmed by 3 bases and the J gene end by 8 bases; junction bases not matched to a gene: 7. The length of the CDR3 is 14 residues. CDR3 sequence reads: CASSSTQGEEKLFF. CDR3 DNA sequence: TGCGCCAGCAGCTCGACCCAGGGGGAAGAAAAACTGTTTTTT.

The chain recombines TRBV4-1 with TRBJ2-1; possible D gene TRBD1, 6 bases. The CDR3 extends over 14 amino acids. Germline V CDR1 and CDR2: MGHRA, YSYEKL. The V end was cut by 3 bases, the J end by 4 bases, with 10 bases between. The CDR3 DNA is TGCGCCAGCAGCCAGGCGGACAGTTACAATGAGCAGTTCTTC. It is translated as CASSQADSYNEQFF.

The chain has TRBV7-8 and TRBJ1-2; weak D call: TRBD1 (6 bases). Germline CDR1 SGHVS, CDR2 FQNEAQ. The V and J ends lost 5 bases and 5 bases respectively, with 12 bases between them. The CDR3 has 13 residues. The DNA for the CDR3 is TGTGCCAGCAGCACCGGACAGATATATGGCTACACCTTC. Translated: CASSTGQIYGYTF.

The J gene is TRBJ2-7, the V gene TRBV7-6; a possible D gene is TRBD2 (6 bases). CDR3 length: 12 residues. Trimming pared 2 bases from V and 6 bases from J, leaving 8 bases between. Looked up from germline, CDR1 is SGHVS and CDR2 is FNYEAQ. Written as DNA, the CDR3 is TGTGCCAGCAGCTTAATGGGGGGCGAGCAGTACTTC. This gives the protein CASSLMGGEQYF.

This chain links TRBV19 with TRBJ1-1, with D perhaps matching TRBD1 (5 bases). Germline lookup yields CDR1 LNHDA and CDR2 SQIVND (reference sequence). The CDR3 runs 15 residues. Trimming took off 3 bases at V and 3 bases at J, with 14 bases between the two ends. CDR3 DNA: TGTGCCAGTAGTATGGGGGGGGTCGGATACACTGAAGCTTTCTTT. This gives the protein CASSMGGVGYTEAFF.

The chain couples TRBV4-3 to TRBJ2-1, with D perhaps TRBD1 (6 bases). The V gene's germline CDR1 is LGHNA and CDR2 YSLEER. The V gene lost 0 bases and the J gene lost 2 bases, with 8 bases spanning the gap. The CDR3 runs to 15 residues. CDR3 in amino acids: CASSQEQGTYNEQFF. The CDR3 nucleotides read TGCGCCAGCAGCCAAGAACAGGGAACCTACAATGAGCAGTTCTTC.

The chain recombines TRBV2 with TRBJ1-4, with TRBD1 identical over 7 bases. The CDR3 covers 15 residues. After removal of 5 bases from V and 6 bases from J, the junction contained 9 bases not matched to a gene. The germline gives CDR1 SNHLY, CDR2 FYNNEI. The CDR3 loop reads CASSTDRAVYEKLFF. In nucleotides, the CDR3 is TGTGCCAGCAGTACAGACAGGGCAGTGTATGAAAAACTGTTTTTT. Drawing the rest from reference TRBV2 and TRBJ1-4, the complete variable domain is EPEVTQTPSHQVTQMGQEVILRCVPISNHLYFYWYRQILGQKVEFLVSFYNNEISEKSEIFDDQFSVERPDGSNFTLKIRSTKLEDSAMYFCASSTDRAVYEKLFFGSGTQLSVL.

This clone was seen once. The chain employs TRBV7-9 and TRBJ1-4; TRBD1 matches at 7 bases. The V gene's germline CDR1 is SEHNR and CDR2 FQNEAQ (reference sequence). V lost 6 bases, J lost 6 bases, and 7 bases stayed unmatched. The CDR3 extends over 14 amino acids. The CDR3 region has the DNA TGTGCCAGCAGATCCGCCGGGACAGATGAAAAACTGTTTTTT. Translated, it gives CASRSAGTDEKLFF.